The 4 T cell receptor beta chains listed next were all sequenced from one sample in a study of control samples from healthy donors and cancer patients. Assay: immunoSEQ multiplex PCR; the TCRdb copy retains only in-frame clones and omits some. The sample has under 150,000 clones, under 95% seen once. The sequenced material came from PBMCs. The source is a man between 45 and 60 years old with head and neck cancer.

This chain links TRBV28 with TRBJ2-2, with D possibly matching TRBD1 (5 bases). Germline CDR1 is MDHEN and CDR2 is SYDVKM. This CDR3 region has 15 residues. Trimming left V 10 bases short and J 4 bases short, with 19 bases between. CDR3 sequence (DNA): TGTGCCACCAATGGGGCCGCGGCTACCACCGGGGAGCTGTTTTTT. This translates into CATNGAAATTGELFF.

J is TRBJ1-1 and V is TRBV5-5; no firm D call. The germline CDR1 and CDR2 sequences are SGHKS and YYEKEE (reference sequence). V was trimmed by 4 bases and J by 0 bases, leaving 10 bases between them. The CDR3 totals 14 residues. Here the CDR3 reads CASSHRNLNTEAFF. CDR3 sequence (DNA): TGTGCCAGCAGCCACCGTAACCTGAACACTGAAGCTTTCTTT.

The rearrangement joins TRBV7-9 to TRBJ1-3; D gene uncertain. Trimming took 5 bases from V and 0 from J, leaving 20 bases between them. Germline loops: CDR1 SEHNR, CDR2 FQNEAQ (reference sequence). This CDR3 region has 18 residues. This CDR3 reads CASSVNPRELSSGNTIYF. The CDR3 DNA sequence: TGTGCCAGCAGCGTGAACCCTCGGGAGCTTAGCTCTGGAAACACCATATATTTT.

In its sample, this clone was seen a few times. This sequence joins TRBV2 and TRBJ2-2; 14 bases map to TRBD2. Germline-derived CDR1 and CDR2 are SNHLY and FYNNEI. Germline trimming cut 6 bases from V and 4 bases from J; bases unmatched to any gene: 4. The CDR3 has 16 amino acids. In nucleotides, the CDR3 is TGTGCCAGCAGCTGGACTAGCGGGGGGTCCACCGGGGAGCTGTTTTTT. This translates into CASSWTSGGSTGELFF.